The rows below give T cell receptor beta chains drawn from one sample of a study of T cells in Graves' hyperthyroidism and ophthalmopathy. One entry per CDR3 protein results from TCRdb running MiXCR on the multiplex PCR reads. The data contain about 640,000 distinct CDR3 sequences, about 45% of them singletons. The sample comprised peripheral blood or thyroid tissue (not recorded which). These receptors all come from an adult man with Graves' disease, either hyperthyroidism or ophthalmopathy (not recorded which). CDR3s include the opening cysteine and the closing phenylalanine or tryptophan. A D gene is named only where the DNA matches it firmly. Only part of the rows carry a size: once, few, many, or a class if the clone is expanded.

v_call,d_call,j_call,clone_size,cdr3_aa,cdr3_nt
TRBV2,NA,TRBJ2-2,NA,CARAGNTGELFF,TGTGCCAGAGCGGGGAACACCGGGGAGCTGTTTTTT
TRBV25-1,NA,TRBJ1-1,NA,CASSGLSEAFF,TGTGCCAGCTCGGGGCTGTCTGAAGCTTTCTTT
TRBV29-1,NA,TRBJ1-1,NA,CSVDNRGAVNTEAFF,TGCAGCGTCGACAATAGGGGGGCGGTGAACACTGAAGCTTTCTTT
TRBV5-1,NA,TRBJ1-1,many,CASSLDSGTEAFF,TGCGCCAGCAGCTTGGACTCAGGTACTGAAGCTTTCTTT
TRBV4-1,NA,TRBJ2-7,NA,CASSQDIGAGGTSYEQYF,TGTGCCAGCAGCCAAGATATCGGGGCAGGGGGGACCTCCTACGAGCAGTACTTC
TRBV20-1,NA,TRBJ1-2,NA,CSASTSTANYGYTF,TGCAGTGCTTCTACCTCGACAGCTAACTATGGCTACACCTTC
TRBV20-1,TRBD1,TRBJ1-4,NA,CSAREGTGWELFF,TGCAGTGCTAGAGAGGGGACAGGTTGGGAACTGTTTTTT
TRBV7-8,NA,TRBJ1-2,many,CASSPSREGYTF,TGTGCCAGCAGCCCTTCAAGGGAGGGCTACACCTTC
TRBV2,NA,TRBJ1-1,once,CASSEAGWQLNTEAFF,TGTGCCAGCAGTGAAGCAGGTTGGCAGCTGAACACTGAAGCTTTCTTT
TRBV2,TRBD1,TRBJ1-1,NA,CASGRDRGNTEAFF,TGTGCCAGCGGCCGGGACAGGGGGAACACTGAAGCTTTCTTT
TRBV7-8,TRBD2,TRBJ2-7,NA,CASSFSGRGGSEQYF,TGTGCCAGCAGCTTTAGCGGGAGAGGCGGCAGTGAGCAGTACTTC
TRBV4-1,NA,TRBJ1-2,few,CASSQADIDNYGYTF,TGCGCCAGCAGCCAAGCTGACATCGACAACTATGGCTACACCTTC
TRBV5-1,TRBD2,TRBJ2-5,many,CASSLAGGRETQYF,TGTGCCAGCAGCTTAGCGGGGGGGCGAGAGACCCAGTACTTC
TRBV10-3,NA,TRBJ1-5,NA,CAISGGGGGPQHF,TGTGCCATCAGTGGGGGGGGCGGAGGGCCCCAGCATTTT
TRBV5-1,TRBD1,TRBJ2-7,NA,CASRSGQGVTASYEQYF,TGCGCCAGTAGATCGGGACAGGGCGTGACTGCGTCCTACGAGCAGTACTTC
TRBV28,NA,TRBJ1-1,few,CASSHLIQGRVNTEAFF,TGTGCCAGCAGTCACCTTATTCAGGGCCGGGTGAACACTGAAGCTTTCTTT
TRBV7-8,NA,TRBJ1-2,many,CASSLGRRANYGYTF,TGTGCCAGCAGCTTAGGACGGAGAGCTAACTATGGCTACACCTTC
TRBV4-3,NA,TRBJ2-7,NA,CASSQGAGHLYEQYF,TGCGCCAGCAGCCAAGGCGCGGGACACCTCTACGAGCAGTACTTC
TRBV12-3/TRBV12-4,TRBD1,TRBJ1-6,NA,CASSSNLWDSNSPLHF,TGTGCCAGCAGTTCAAATTTGTGGGACAGTAATTCACCCCTCCACTTT
TRBV9,NA,TRBJ1-5,NA,CASSAGERGGNQPQHF,TGTGCCAGCAGCGCCGGGGAAAGAGGGGGCAATCAGCCCCAGCATTTT
TRBV5-4,NA,TRBJ1-1,NA,CASSLSLDTEAFF,TGTGCCAGCAGCTTGTCGTTAGACACTGAAGCTTTCTTT
TRBV10-3,NA,TRBJ1-1,NA,CAISESGGTSILF,TGTGCCATCAGTGAGTCGGGCGGTACTTCAATCCTCTTC
TRBV7-2,NA,TRBJ2-2,few,CASSLIQGIAGELFF,TGTGCCAGCAGCTTAATCCAAGGGATAGCCGGGGAGCTGTTTTTT
TRBV7-9,NA,TRBJ1-2,few,CASSFGAGVIYGYTF,TGTGCCAGCAGCTTTGGGGCAGGGGTTATCTATGGCTACACCTTC
TRBV15,TRBD1,TRBJ1-5,NA,CATSREPDRGGNQPQHF,TGTGCCACCAGCAGAGAACCGGACAGGGGAGGCAATCAGCCCCAGCATTTT
TRBV7-2,NA,TRBJ1-5,many,CASSSRSRGQPQHF,TGTGCCAGCAGCTCCCGCTCACGTGGGCAGCCCCAGCATTTT
TRBV7-9,TRBD1,TRBJ1-1,NA,CASSLATRGYRAEAFF,TGTGCCAGCAGCTTAGCAACCAGGGGGTATCGAGCTGAAGCTTTCTTT
TRBV5-1,NA,TRBJ1-2,many,CASSLDRPVYGYTF,TGCGCCAGCAGCTTGGATCGGCCAGTCTATGGCTACACCTTC
TRBV5-1,TRBD2,TRBJ2-7,NA,CASSLESAGTSRKQYF,TGCGCCAGCAGCTTGGAATCGGCGGGGACTAGCCGCAAGCAGTACTTC
TRBV6-5,NA,TRBJ1-2,few,CASSPQGPANYGYTF,TGTGCCAGCAGCCCACAGGGCCCGGCTAACTATGGCTACACCTTC
TRBV7-3,NA,TRBJ1-6,many,CASSLTLRSPLHF,TGTGCCAGCAGCTTAACGCTGAGGTCACCCCTCCACTTT
TRBV15,NA,TRBJ2-5,many,CATSRDPGLRAETQYF,TGTGCCACCAGCAGAGATCCCGGCTTAAGGGCGGAGACCCAGTACTTC
TRBV25-1,TRBD1,TRBJ1-1,NA,CASSARGGLKNTEAFF,TGTGCCAGCAGTGCTCGAGGGGGCCTGAAGAACACTGAAGCTTTCTTT
TRBV2,TRBD1,TRBJ1-6,NA,CASSERAGGENSPLHF,TGTGCCAGCAGTGAAAGAGCAGGGGGTGAGAATTCACCCCTCCACTTT
TRBV4-1,NA,TRBJ1-2,NA,CASSQMGDTYGYTF,TGCGCCAGCAGCCAAATGGGGGACACCTATGGCTACACCTTC
TRBV7-8,NA,TRBJ1-2,NA,CASSQDSKGALGYTF,TGTGCCAGCAGCCAAGATTCCAAGGGAGCACTGGGCTACACCTTC
TRBV11-1,TRBD2,TRBJ2-7,NA,CASSSTSGRGDQYF,TGTGCCAGCAGCTCGACTAGCGGGAGAGGCGACCAGTACTTC
TRBV29-1,TRBD1,TRBJ1-2,once,CSVEVDRSAYGYTF,TGCAGCGTTGAAGTGGACAGGAGCGCCTATGGCTACACCTTC
TRBV14,TRBD2,TRBJ2-5,NA,CASSQGVASGSIETQYF,TGTGCCAGCAGCCAAGGGGTAGCTAGCGGGAGTATCGAGACCCAGTACTTC
TRBV5-1,NA,TRBJ1-4,NA,CASSPVSEAEKLFF,TGCGCCAGCAGCCCAGTCTCGGAGGCTGAAAAACTGTTTTTT
TRBV29-1,NA,TRBJ1-3,NA,CSADRDTIYF,TGCAGCGCCGACCGGGACACCATATATTTT
TRBV20-1,NA,TRBJ1-2,NA,CSARRHREGYGYTF,TGCAGTGCTAGACGGCACAGGGAAGGCTATGGCTACACCTTC
TRBV2,TRBD1,TRBJ2-7,NA,CASSENRGREQYF,TGTGCCAGCAGTGAAAACAGGGGCCGCGAGCAGTACTTC
TRBV7-2,NA,TRBJ2-7,once,CASSKTAYSYEQYF,TGTGCCAGCAGCAAGACAGCCTACTCCTACGAGCAGTACTTC
TRBV14,NA,TRBJ1-6,few,CASSQVSDRNSPLHF,TGTGCCAGCAGCCAAGTATCAGACCGTAATTCACCCCTCCACTTT
TRBV29-1,NA,TRBJ2-3,NA,CSGTDNTDTQYF,TGCAGCGGGACAGACAACACAGATACGCAGTATTTT